Below are 4 T cell receptor beta chains sequenced from a single sample in a study of PD-1 blockade in classical Hodgkin lymphoma. Repertoires were generated with immunoSEQ multiplex PCR, while TCRdb's copy carries only in-frame clones and drops some. The repertoire consists of 55,000 to 75,000 clones, with about 64% occurring once and the leading ten covering roughly 9.1%. Each of the patients experienced relapse following autologous stem cell transplantation, and their brentuximab vedotin exposure differed. The sample here was peripheral blood mononuclear cells (PBMCs), taken before the second cycle of nivolumab. The origin of the receptors is a human donor with classical Hodgkin lymphoma.

This chain uses TRBV9 with TRBJ2-7; D gene uncertain. Deletions cut 0 bases from V and 0 bases from J, with 7 bases between. This CDR3 is 14 amino acids long. Germline V gives CDR1 SGDLS, CDR2 YYNGEE. CDR3: CASSVDPSSYEQYF. The CDR3 region has the DNA TGTGCCAGCAGCGTAGATCCCAGCTCCTACGAGCAGTACTTC.

V is TRBV11-3 and J is TRBJ2-1; possibly TRBD1 or TRBD2 for D (6 bases each). V dropped 5 bases and J dropped 5 bases, with 16 bases sitting between them. The CDR3 contains 15 residues. CDR1 is SGHNT and CDR2 is YENEEA in the germline V gene. The CDR3 is CASSGRGGADNEQFF. The CDR3 DNA sequence: TGTGCCAGCAGCGGCAGGGGCGGGGCTGACAATGAGCAGTTCTTC.

The rearrangement uses TRBV7-9 and TRBJ2-1, with D tentatively TRBD1 (5 bases). From germline, CDR1 is SEHNR and CDR2 FQNEAQ (reference sequence). Trimming stripped 5 bases from V and 4 bases from J, with 21 bases between. CDR3 size: 17 residues. The CDR3 region has the DNA TGTGCCAGCAGCCCACCCGTGGGGCAGGAAAATTACAATGAGCAGTTCTTC. This translates into CASSPPVGQENYNEQFF.

This clone was counted only a few times. The rearrangement uses TRBV15 and TRBJ1-1; tentative D call: TRBD1 (5 bases). Germline values: CDR1 LNHNV, CDR2 YYDKDF (reference sequence). This CDR3 is built from 15 residues. V lost 0 bases and J 4 bases, leaving 12 bases between the germline ends. CDR3 amino acids: CATSRDRQGATEAFF. CDR3 sequence (DNA): TGTGCCACCAGCAGAGATCGGCAGGGAGCCACTGAAGCTTTCTTT.